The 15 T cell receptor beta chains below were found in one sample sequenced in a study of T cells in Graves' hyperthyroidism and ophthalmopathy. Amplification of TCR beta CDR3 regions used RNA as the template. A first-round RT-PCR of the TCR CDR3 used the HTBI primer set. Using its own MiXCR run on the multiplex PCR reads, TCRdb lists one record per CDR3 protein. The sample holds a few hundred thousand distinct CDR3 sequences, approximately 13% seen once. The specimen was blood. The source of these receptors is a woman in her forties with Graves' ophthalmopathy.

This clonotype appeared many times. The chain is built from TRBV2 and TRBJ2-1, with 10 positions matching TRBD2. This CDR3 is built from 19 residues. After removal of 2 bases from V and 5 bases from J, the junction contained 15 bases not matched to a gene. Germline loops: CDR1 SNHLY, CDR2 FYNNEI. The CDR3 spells CASSEMKAASGGLNNEQFF. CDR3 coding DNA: TGTGCCAGCAGTGAAATGAAAGCGGCTAGCGGGGGCCTAAACAATGAGCAGTTCTTC. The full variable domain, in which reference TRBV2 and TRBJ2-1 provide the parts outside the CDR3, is EPEVTQTPSHQVTQMGQEVILRCVPISNHLYFYWYRQILGQKVEFLVSFYNNEISEKSEIFDDQFSVERPDGSNFTLKIRSTKLEDSAMYFCASSEMKAASGGLNNEQFFGPGTRLTVL.

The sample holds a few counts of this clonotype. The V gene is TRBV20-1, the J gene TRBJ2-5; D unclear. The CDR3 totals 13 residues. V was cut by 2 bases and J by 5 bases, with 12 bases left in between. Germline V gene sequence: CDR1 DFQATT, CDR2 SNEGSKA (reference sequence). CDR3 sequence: CSARPPESETQYF. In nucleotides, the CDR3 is TGCAGTGCTAGACCGCCGGAATCGGAGACCCAGTACTTC.

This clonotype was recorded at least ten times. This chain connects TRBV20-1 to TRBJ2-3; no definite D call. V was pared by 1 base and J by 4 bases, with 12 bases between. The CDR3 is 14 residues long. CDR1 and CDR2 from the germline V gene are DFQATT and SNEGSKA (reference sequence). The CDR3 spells CSARALSRSDTQYF. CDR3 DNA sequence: TGCAGTGCTAGAGCCCTTAGTAGGTCAGATACGCAGTATTTT.

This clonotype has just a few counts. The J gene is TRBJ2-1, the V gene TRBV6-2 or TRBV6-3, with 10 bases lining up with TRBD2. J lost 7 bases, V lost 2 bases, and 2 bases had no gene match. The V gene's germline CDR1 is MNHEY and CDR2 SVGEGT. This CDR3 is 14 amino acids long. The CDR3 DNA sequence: TGTGCCAGCAGTTACCCTAGCGGGGGTAATGAGCAGTTCTTC. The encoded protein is CASSYPSGGNEQFF.

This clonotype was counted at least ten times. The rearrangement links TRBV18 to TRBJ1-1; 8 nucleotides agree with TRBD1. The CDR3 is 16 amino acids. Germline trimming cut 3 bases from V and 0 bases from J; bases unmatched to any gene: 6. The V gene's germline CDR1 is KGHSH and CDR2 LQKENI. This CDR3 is CASSPLGQGMNTEAFF. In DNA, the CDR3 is TGTGCCAGCTCACCCTTAGGACAGGGAATGAACACTGAAGCTTTCTTT.

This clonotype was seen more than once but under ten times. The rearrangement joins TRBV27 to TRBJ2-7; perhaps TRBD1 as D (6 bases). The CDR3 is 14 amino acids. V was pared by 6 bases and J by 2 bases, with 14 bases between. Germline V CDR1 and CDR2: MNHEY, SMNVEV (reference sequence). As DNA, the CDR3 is TGTGCCAGCAGCGTCCGGGACAACCCCTACGAGCAGTACTTC. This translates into CASSVRDNPYEQYF.

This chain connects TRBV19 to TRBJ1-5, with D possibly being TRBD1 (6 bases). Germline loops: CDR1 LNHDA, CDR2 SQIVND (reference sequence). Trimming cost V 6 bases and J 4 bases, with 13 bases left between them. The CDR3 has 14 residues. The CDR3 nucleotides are TGTGCCAGTAGATTGTGGGGGCATAATCAGCCCCAGCATTTT. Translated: CASRLWGHNQPQHF.

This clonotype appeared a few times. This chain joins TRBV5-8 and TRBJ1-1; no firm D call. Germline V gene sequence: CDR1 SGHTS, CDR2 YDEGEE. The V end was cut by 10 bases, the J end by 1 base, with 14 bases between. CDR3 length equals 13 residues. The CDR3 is CAQKNLENTEAFF. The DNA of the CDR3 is TGTGCCCAAAAAAATCTGGAGAACACTGAAGCTTTCTTT.

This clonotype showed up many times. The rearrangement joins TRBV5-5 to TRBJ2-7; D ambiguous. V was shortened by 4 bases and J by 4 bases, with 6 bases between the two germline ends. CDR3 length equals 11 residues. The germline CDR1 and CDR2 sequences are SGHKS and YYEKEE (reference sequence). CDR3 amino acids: CASSRIYEQYF. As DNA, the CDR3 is TGTGCCAGCAGCCGAATTTACGAGCAGTACTTC.

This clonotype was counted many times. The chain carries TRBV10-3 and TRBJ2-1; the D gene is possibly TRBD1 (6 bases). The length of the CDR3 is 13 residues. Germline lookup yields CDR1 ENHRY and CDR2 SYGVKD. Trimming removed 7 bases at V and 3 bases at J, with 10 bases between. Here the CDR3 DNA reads TGTGCCATCACCAGGGACAACTACAATGAGCAGTTCTTC. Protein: CAITRDNYNEQFF.

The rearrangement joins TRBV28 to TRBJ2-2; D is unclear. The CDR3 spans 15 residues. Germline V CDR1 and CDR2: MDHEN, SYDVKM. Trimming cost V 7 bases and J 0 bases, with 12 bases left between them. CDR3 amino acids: CASNQRTPNTGELFF. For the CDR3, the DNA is TGTGCCAGCAACCAGCGTACTCCGAACACCGGGGAGCTGTTTTTT.

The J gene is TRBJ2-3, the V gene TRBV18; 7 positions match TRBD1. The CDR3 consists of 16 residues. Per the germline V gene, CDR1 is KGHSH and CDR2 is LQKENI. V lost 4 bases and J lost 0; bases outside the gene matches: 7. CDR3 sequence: CASSRQGGGSTDTQYF. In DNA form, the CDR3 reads TGTGCCAGCTCACGACAGGGCGGCGGTAGCACAGATACGCAGTATTTT. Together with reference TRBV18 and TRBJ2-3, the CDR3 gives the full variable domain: NAGVMQNPRHLVRRRGQEARLRCSPMKGHSHVYWYRQLPEEGLKFMVYLQKENIIDESGMPKERFSAEFPKEGPSILRIQQVVRGDSAAYFCASSRQGGGSTDTQYFGPGTRLTVL.

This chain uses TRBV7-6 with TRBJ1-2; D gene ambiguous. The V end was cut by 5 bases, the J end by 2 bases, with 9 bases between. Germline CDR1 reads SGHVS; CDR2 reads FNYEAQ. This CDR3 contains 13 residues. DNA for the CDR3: TGTGCCAGCAGCCCTTCTCTGAACTATGGCTACACCTTC. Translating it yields CASSPSLNYGYTF. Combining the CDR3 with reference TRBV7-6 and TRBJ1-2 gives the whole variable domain GAGVSQSPRYKVTKRGQDVALRCDPISGHVSLYWYRQALGQGPEFLTYFNYEAQQDKSGLPNDRFSAERPEGSISTLTIQRTEQRDSAMYRCASSPSLNYGYTFGSGTRLTVV.

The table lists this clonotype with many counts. CDR3 region: CSGVEGGGGSNEQFF. CDR3 DNA: TGCAGTGGGGTCGAAGGGGGAGGGGGGTCGAATGAGCAGTTCTTC. The V gene is TRBV20-1, the J gene TRBJ2-1; maybe TRBD2 (7 bases). Trimming took off 7 bases at V and 7 bases at J, with 23 bases between the two ends. The germline V gene encodes CDR1 DFQATT and CDR2 SNEGSKA (reference sequence). The CDR3 consists of 15 residues.

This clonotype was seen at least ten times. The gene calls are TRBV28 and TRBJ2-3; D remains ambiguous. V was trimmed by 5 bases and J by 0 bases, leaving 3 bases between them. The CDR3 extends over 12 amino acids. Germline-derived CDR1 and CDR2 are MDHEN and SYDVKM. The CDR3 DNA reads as TGTGCCAGCAGTACTAGCACAGATACGCAGTATTTT. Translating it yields CASSTSTDTQYF.